Below, 13 T cell receptor beta chains from the same sample are listed, as sequenced in a study of T cell repertoires in cytomegalovirus infection. Each CDR3 protein is one row after TCRdb ran MiXCR on the reads. The sample lists about 440,000 distinct CDR3 sequences, about a third occurring once. The sample was PBMCs. These receptors were taken from a human donor in good health (CMV status not recorded). Some clones in this sample may be carry-over from other donors' samples.

This clonotype has a handful of counts. The genes are TRBV20-1 and TRBJ2-2; D possibly matches TRBD1 or TRBD2 (5 bases each). This CDR3 has 12 amino acids. Trimming removed 6 bases at V and 6 bases at J, with 11 bases between. Germline assignment: CDR1 DFQATT and CDR2 SNEGSKA (reference sequence). The CDR3 sequence: CSAIKGPGELFF. The CDR3 DNA sequence: TGCAGTGCAATCAAGGGACCCGGGGAGCTGTTTTTT.

This clonotype was counted a few times. V usage is TRBV4-3 and J usage is TRBJ2-5; D may be TRBD2 (6 bases). The CDR3 spans 15 residues. V was cut by 0 bases and J by 9 bases, with 17 bases left in between. Germline assignment: CDR1 LGHNA and CDR2 YSLEER. The CDR3 nucleotides read TGCGCCAGCAGCCAAGACGCCGGGACTCTCAGCCCCCAGTACTTC. Protein sequence: CASSQDAGTLSPQYF.

A few counts support this clonotype. V and J are TRBV7-6 and TRBJ1-2; D ambiguous. Trimming left V 4 bases short and J 0 bases short, with 9 bases between. The CDR3 is made up of 14 amino acids. Per the germline V gene, CDR1 is SGHVS and CDR2 is FNYEAQ. CDR3 amino acids: CASSSEGSNYGYTF. CDR3 coding DNA: TGTGCCAGCAGCTCAGAGGGTTCTAACTATGGCTACACCTTC. Drawing the rest from reference TRBV7-6 and TRBJ1-2, the complete variable domain is GAGVSQSPRYKVTKRGQDVALRCDPISGHVSLYWYRQALGQGPEFLTYFNYEAQQDKSGLPNDRFSAERPEGSISTLTIQRTEQRDSAMYRCASSSEGSNYGYTFGSGTRLTVV.

A remark on this clonotype: A read error may account for a junction end that differs from germline. This chain connects TRBV25-1 to TRBJ1-2; D is undetermined. Germline V gene data show CDR1 as MGHDK and CDR2 as SYGVNS. This CDR3 is 14 amino acids long. This CDR3 reads CASSARPPNYGYNF. CDR3 nucleotide sequence: TGTGCCAGCAGTGCTAGACCCCCTAACTATGGCTACAACTTC.

J is TRBJ2-3 and V is TRBV20-1, with D tentatively TRBD1 or TRBD2 (6 bases each). Germline assignment: CDR1 DFQATT and CDR2 SNEGSKA (reference sequence). The V end was cut by 6 bases, the J end by 2 bases, with 18 bases between. The length of the CDR3 is 15 residues. The CDR3 sequence: CSALDRGPPTDTQYF. In DNA form, the CDR3 reads TGCAGTGCCCTAGACCGGGGGCCTCCCACAGATACGCAGTATTTT.

In this sample, this clonotype turned up many times. The chain has TRBV4-1 and TRBJ1-4, with D tentatively TRBD1 (5 bases). V gave up 3 bases and J gave up 8 bases, with 16 bases separating them. CDR3 length equals 15 residues. Germline lookup yields CDR1 MGHRA and CDR2 YSYEKL. The CDR3 here is CASSQTVRVKEKLFF. DNA of the CDR3: TGCGCCAGCAGCCAGACAGTCAGGGTTAAGGAAAAACTGTTTTTT.

This clonotype is a singleton in its sample. The genes are TRBV6-6 and TRBJ2-2; D gene ambiguous. The germline V and J ends were trimmed by 6 bases and 1 base, with 9 bases remaining between them. Germline values: CDR1 MNHNY, CDR2 SVGAGI (reference sequence). CDR3 length: 14 residues. The CDR3, as DNA: TGTGCCAGCAGGGATCGTGGGAACACCGGGGAGCTGTTTTTT. It translates to CASRDRGNTGELFF.

In its sample, this clonotype was seen a few times. V and J are TRBV19 and TRBJ2-1; unclear D gene. Between the trimmed V and J ends, which lost 2 bases and 5 bases, there was a span of 25 bases. The CDR3 length is 19 residues. Germline CDR1 is LNHDA and CDR2 is SQIVND (reference sequence). The CDR3 region has the DNA TGTGCCAGTAGTATATATAAGGGATTGATGGGTCTCCCCGACAATGAGCAGTTCTTC. Amino acid sequence: CASSIYKGLMGLPDNEQFF.

This clonotype occurred many times. The rearrangement links TRBV4-3 to TRBJ1-4; D is unresolved. V lost 0 bases and J 2 bases, leaving 16 bases between the germline ends. Germline-derived CDR1 and CDR2 are LGHNA and YSLEER. The CDR3 is 18 amino acids. As DNA, the CDR3 is TGCGCCAGCAGCCAAGAGGTGTCTGGGCTAACGACTAATGAAAAACTGTTTTTT. Translated: CASSQEVSGLTTNEKLFF.

CDR3 sequence: CASSIATGNQPQHF. CDR3 nucleotides: TGTGCCAGTAGTATAGCCACAGGGAATCAGCCCCAGCATTTT. The V gene is TRBV19, the J gene TRBJ1-5; weak D call: TRBD1 (6 bases). V was shortened by 1 base and J by 4 bases, with 8 bases between the two germline ends. The CDR3 is 14 residues long. The V gene's germline CDR1 is LNHDA and CDR2 SQIVND (reference sequence).

This clonotype has more than one count but fewer than ten. The rearrangement links TRBV2 to TRBJ1-5; TRBD1 aligns across 11 bases. J was trimmed by 6 bases and V by 6 bases; bases with no gene match: 1. Germline CDR1 is SNHLY and CDR2 is FYNNEI. The CDR3 is 13 amino acids. The DNA of the CDR3 is TGTGCCAGCAGGGACAGGGGGCTTCAGCCCCAGCATTTT. Translation: CASRDRGLQPQHF. Combining the CDR3 with reference TRBV2 and TRBJ1-5 gives the whole variable domain EPEVTQTPSHQVTQMGQEVILRCVPISNHLYFYWYRQILGQKVEFLVSFYNNEISEKSEIFDDQFSVERPDGSNFTLKIRSTKLEDSAMYFCASRDRGLQPQHFGDGTRLSIL.

The V gene is TRBV5-1, the J gene TRBJ2-2; TRBD1 aligns across 12 bases. CDR3 length: 16 residues. V was pared by 1 base and J by 8 bases, with 6 bases of the junction left unmatched. Per germline, CDR1 SGHRS and CDR2 YFSETQ. Written as DNA, the CDR3 is TGCGCCAGCAGCTTGCTGGGACAGGGGGCGCGAGGGGAGCTGTTTTTT. As protein: CASSLLGQGARGELFF.

This clonotype has more than one count but fewer than ten. This chain links TRBV7-2 with TRBJ1-2; perhaps TRBD1 as D (6 bases). The CDR3 spans 13 residues. With 6 bases removed from V and 5 bases from J, the gap between germline ends came to 13 bases. Germline-derived CDR1 and CDR2 are SGHTA and FQGNSA. This CDR3 reads CASSRTGAYGYTF. In DNA form, the CDR3 reads TGTGCCAGCAGTCGCACGGGGGCGTATGGCTACACCTTC.